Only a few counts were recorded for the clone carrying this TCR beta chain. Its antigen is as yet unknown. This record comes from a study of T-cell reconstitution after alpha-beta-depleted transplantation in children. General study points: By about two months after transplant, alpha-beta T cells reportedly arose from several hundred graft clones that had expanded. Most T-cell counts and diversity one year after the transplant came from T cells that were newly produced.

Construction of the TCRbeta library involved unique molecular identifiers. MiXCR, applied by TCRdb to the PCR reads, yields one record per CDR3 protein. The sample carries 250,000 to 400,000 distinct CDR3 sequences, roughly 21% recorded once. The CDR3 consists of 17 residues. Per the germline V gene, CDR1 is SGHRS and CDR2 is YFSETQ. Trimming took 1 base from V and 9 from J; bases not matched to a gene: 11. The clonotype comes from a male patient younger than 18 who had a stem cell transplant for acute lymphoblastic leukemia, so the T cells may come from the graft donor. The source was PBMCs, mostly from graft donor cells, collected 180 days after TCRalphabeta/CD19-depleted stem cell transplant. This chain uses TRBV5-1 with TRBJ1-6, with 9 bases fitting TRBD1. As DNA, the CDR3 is TGCGCCAGCAGCTTGAGAATGGCGGGACAGGGAAGTTCACCCCTCCACTTT. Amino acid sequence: CASSLRMAGQGSSPLHF.